This TCR beta chain was captured by sequencing in a study of blood T cells in healthy people across ages. Study outcomes and limitations: Conclusively comparing naive with antigen-experienced cells was impossible with unsorted PBMCs.

This clonotype was recorded many times. Its antigen is not identified. V shed 6 bases and J shed 4 bases, with 7 bases lying between them. CDR1 and CDR2 from the germline V gene are ENHRY and SYGVKD. This CDR3 has 11 amino acids. Through a sample-barcoded 5' primer and a J-beta primer mix, a second PCR was run for roughly 7 to 12 cycles. TCRdb reanalysed the 5' RACE reads using MiXCR and keeps one entry per CDR3 protein. The sample includes approximately 1,000,000 distinct CDR3 sequences, less than 50% of them seen just once. The chain couples TRBV10-3 to TRBJ2-7; D is possibly TRBD1 (6 bases). This TCR derives from a woman aged 60-70 years in good health. Input material: blood. CDR3 region: CAIRQGYEQYF. The DNA of the CDR3 is TGTGCCATCAGACAGGGTTACGAGCAGTACTTC.